Only a few counts were recorded for the clone carrying this TCR beta chain. Antigen specificity is unknown. These data originate in a study of Graves' ophthalmopathy and Graves' hyperthyroidism. General study findings and limits: Using 13 signatures, a model distinguished ophthalmopathy from stable hyperthyroidism, reaching roughly 90% sensitivity and approximately 80% specificity. Most expanded clonotypes from thyroid (those above 0.001 frequency) were also found in blood.

Beta-chain TCR CDR3 regions were amplified from RNA transcripts. Second-round multiplex PCR followed a first-round RT-PCR using HTBI primers. TCRdb re-called the multiplex PCR reads through MiXCR, storing one row per CDR3 protein. The data hold around 400,000 distinct CDR3 sequences, with over 20% observed a single time. Stable hyperthyroidism meant no ophthalmopathy within 18 months of follow-up. Uncontrolled infections, other autoimmune diseases, pregnancy or lactation barred patients from enrollment. Germline V gene data show CDR1 as SEHNR and CDR2 as FQNEAQ (reference sequence). This CDR3 has 16 residues. Between the trimmed V and J ends, which lost 4 bases and 0 bases, there was a span of 15 bases.

The rearrangement joins TRBV7-9 to TRBJ2-5; TRBD2 is a possible D gene (7 bases). This clonotype originated in a woman aged 18 to 35 with stable Graves' hyperthyroidism. Specimen: peripheral blood. For the CDR3, the DNA is TGTGCCAGCAGCTCGAGGGGGGGGCAGTACCAAGAGACCCAGTACTTC. Amino acid sequence: CASSSRGGQYQETQYF.